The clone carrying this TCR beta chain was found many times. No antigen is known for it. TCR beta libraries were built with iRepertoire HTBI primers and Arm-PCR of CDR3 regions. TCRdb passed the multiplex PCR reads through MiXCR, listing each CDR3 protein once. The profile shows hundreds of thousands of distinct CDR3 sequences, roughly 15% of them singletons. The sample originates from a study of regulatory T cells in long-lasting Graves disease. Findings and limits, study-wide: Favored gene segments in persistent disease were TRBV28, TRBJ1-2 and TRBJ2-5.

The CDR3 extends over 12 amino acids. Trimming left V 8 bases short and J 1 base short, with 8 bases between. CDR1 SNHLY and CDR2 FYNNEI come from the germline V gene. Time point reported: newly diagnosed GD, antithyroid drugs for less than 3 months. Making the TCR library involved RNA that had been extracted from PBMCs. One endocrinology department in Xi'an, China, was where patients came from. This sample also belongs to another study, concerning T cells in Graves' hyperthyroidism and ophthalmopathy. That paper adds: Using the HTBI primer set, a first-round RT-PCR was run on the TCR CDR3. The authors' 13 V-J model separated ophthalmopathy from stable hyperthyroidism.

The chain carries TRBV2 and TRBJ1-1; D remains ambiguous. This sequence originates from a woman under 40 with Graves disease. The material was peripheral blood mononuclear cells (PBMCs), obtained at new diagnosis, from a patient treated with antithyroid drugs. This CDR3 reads CASLRQNTEAFF. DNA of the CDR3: TGTGCCAGCCTGCGACAGAACACTGAAGCTTTCTTT.